The 30 T cell receptor beta chains reported below all come from one sample, sequenced in a study of human T cells and chemical hapten exposure (dated by TCRdb to about 2021). Taken with the paper, the label for time point translates to: patch test 2, 6 weeks after DPC sensitization. The intended sense of this specimen's treatment or condition label: therapeutic diphenylcyclopropenone sensitization with weekly scalp DPC. Library method: RACE. Instrument used: NextSeq 500. TCRdb redid the processing of the public reads, applying fastp at Q25 and MiXCR, and retained in-frame beta chains. Duplicate CDR3 protein sequences are folded into a single record with the most common DNA and genes. Here the sample has under 450,000 distinct CDR3 sequences; about 6% occur a single time. About 5% of the sample belongs to the ten largest clones. This material consisted of whole blood, taken in connection with sensitization to the hapten diphenylcyclopropenone (DPC). These receptors all stem from a woman aged 18-35 years with alopecia areata. Some clones in this sample may be carry-over from other donors' samples.

This clonotype was seen only a few times. Written as DNA, the CDR3 is TGCGCCAGCAGCCAACTCACTAGCGGGGGGGCCTTGGACAATGAGCAGTTCTTC. Protein sequence: CASSQLTSGGALDNEQFF. The V gene is TRBV4-3, the J gene TRBJ2-1; TRBD2 aligns across 13 bases. This CDR3 has 18 residues. From germline, CDR1 is LGHNA and CDR2 YSLEER. V was pared by 2 bases and J by 5 bases, with 9 bases of the junction left unmatched.

V usage is TRBV7-9 and J usage is TRBJ2-2; D ambiguous. In germline, CDR1 is SEHNR, CDR2 FQNEAQ (reference sequence). The ends were cut back, 4 bases at V and 4 bases at J, with 10 bases in the middle. This CDR3 comprises 14 residues. The CDR3, as DNA: TGTGCCAGCAGCTACCAAGACGGCACCGGGGAGCTGTTTTTT. This sequence encodes CASSYQDGTGELFF.

The V gene is TRBV28, the J gene TRBJ2-5, with TRBD2 identical over 8 bases. The germline V gene encodes CDR1 MDHEN and CDR2 SYDVKM. J was trimmed by 5 bases and V by 5 bases; bases with no gene match: 16. The CDR3 consists of 17 residues. The CDR3, as DNA: TGTGCCAGCAGTAAGAGGGGACTAGGGCAAACCAGGGAGACCCAGTACTTC. It specifies CASSKRGLGQTRETQYF.

V is TRBV3-1 and J is TRBJ1-1, with D uncertain. This CDR3 region has 13 residues. The germline V gene encodes CDR1 LGHDT and CDR2 YNNKEL (reference sequence). V shed 4 bases and J shed 3 bases, with 9 bases lying between them. In DNA, the CDR3 is TGTGCCAGCAGCCTCCGGATTTACACTGAAGCTTTCTTT. Translation: CASSLRIYTEAFF.

In DNA, the CDR3 is TGTGCCAGCAGCCAAGTAACTAGCGGGGGGGCCGCTGAGCAGTTCTTC. Amino acids: CASSQVTSGGAAEQFF. The rearrangement links TRBV4-2 to TRBJ2-1, with 13 bases matching TRBD2. This CDR3 spans 16 amino acids. Germline CDR1 is LGHNA and CDR2 is YNFKEQ. V shed 1 base and J 9 bases; nucleotides not matched to a gene: 6.

This clonotype has a handful of counts. The chain combines TRBV7-2 with TRBJ2-1; 7 nucleotides line up with TRBD1. This CDR3 comprises 12 residues. With 4 bases clipped from V and 7 bases from J, the junction kept 1 base outside the gene matches. Germline-derived CDR1 and CDR2 are SGHTA and FQGNSA. CDR3 sequence: CASSSTGNEQFF. Written as DNA, the CDR3 is TGTGCCAGCAGCTCGACAGGGAATGAGCAGTTCTTC. The full variable domain, completed using reference TRBV7-2 and TRBJ2-1, is GAGVSQSPSNKVTEKGKDVELRCDPISGHTALYWYRQSLGQGLEFLIYFQGNSAPDKSGLPSDRFSAERTGGSVSTLTIQRTQQEDSAVYLCASSSTGNEQFFGPGTRLTVL.

The table lists this clonotype with a few counts. The chain couples TRBV5-6 to TRBJ1-2; D not certain. The CDR3 is 13 residues long. The ends were cut back, 0 bases at V and 4 bases at J, with 7 bases in the middle. Germline loops: CDR1 SGHDT, CDR2 YYEEEE. The CDR3 region has the DNA TGTGCCAGCAGCTTGGGGCAGATCTATGGCTACACCTTC. Translated, it gives CASSLGQIYGYTF. Drawing the rest from reference TRBV5-6 and TRBJ1-2, the complete variable domain is DAGVTQSPTHLIKTRGQQVTLRCSPKSGHDTVSWYQQALGQGPQFIFQYYEEEERQRGNFPDRFSGHQFPNYSSELNVNALLLGDSALYLCASSLGQIYGYTFGSGTRLTVV.

This chain uses TRBV6-2 or TRBV6-3 with TRBJ1-5; maybe TRBD1 (6 bases). The V gene lost 7 bases and the J gene lost 0 bases, with 13 bases spanning the gap. Germline V lookup: CDR1 MNHEY, CDR2 SVGEGT. This CDR3 is built from 15 residues. The DNA of the CDR3 is TGTGCCAGCACCGGACAGCTATATAGCAATCAGCCCCAGCATTTT. This codes for CASTGQLYSNQPQHF.

The chain carries TRBV11-2 and TRBJ1-4; tentative D call: TRBD1 (5 bases). Per germline, CDR1 SGHAT and CDR2 FQNNGV. The CDR3 is 16 residues long. V lost 0 bases and J lost 4, with 12 bases in between. Here the CDR3 DNA reads TGTGCCAGCAGCTTAGATCGAACAGGCCTTAATGAAAAACTGTTTTTT. Protein: CASSLDRTGLNEKLFF. Drawing the rest from reference TRBV11-2 and TRBJ1-4, the complete variable domain is EAGVAQSPRYKIIEKRQSVAFWCNPISGHATLYWYQQILGQGPKLLIQFQNNGVVDDSQLPKDRFSAERLKGVDSTLKIQPAKLEDSAVYLCASSLDRTGLNEKLFFGSGTQLSVL.

Here the CDR3 reads CASSLGRGEQYF. CDR3 coding DNA: TGTGCCAGCAGCCTCGGACGAGGCGAGCAGTACTTC. The chain couples TRBV11-1 to TRBJ2-7, with D unclear. V was trimmed by 5 bases and J by 6 bases, leaving 11 bases between them. From germline, CDR1 is SGHAT and CDR2 FQDESV (reference sequence). This CDR3 has 12 residues.

This clonotype has just a few counts. The chain uses TRBV5-4 and TRBJ2-3; 16 bases fit TRBD2. Looked up from germline, CDR1 is SGHNT and CDR2 is YYREEE (reference sequence). V dropped 4 bases and J dropped 4; count of bases not matched to a gene: 3. The CDR3 spans 16 residues. Here the CDR3 reads CASSGTSGGAPDTQYF. The CDR3 DNA reads TGTGCCAGCAGCGGGACTAGCGGGGGGGCCCCAGATACGCAGTATTTT.

Remarks on this clonotype: A read error is possible here, since a much larger clone lies one base away. The chain has TRBV6-5 and TRBJ1-1, with D perhaps matching TRBD1 (5 bases). The CDR3 is 14 amino acids. V was clipped by 5 bases and J by 7 bases, with 17 bases between them. The germline CDR1 and CDR2 sequences are MNHEY and SVGAGI. DNA of the CDR3: TGTGCCAGCAGTGTCAGGGCCAGCAGGATTGAAGCTTTCTTT. As protein: CASSVRASRIEAFF.

V is TRBV18 and J is TRBJ2-3; no clear D. Trimming stripped 2 bases from V and 2 bases from J, with 8 bases between. This CDR3 contains 14 residues. Germline V gene lookup returns CDR1 KGHSH and CDR2 LQKENI. The chain's CDR3 is CASSPVEPTDTQYF. CDR3 DNA sequence: TGTGCCAGCTCACCAGTCGAACCCACAGATACGCAGTATTTT.

Ten or more counts support this clonotype. The chain uses TRBV6-2 or TRBV6-3 and TRBJ2-7; D gene ambiguous. This CDR3 spans 14 amino acids. The V gene's germline CDR1 is MNHEY and CDR2 SVGEGT. V lost 0 bases, J lost 3 bases, and 9 bases lay in between. The CDR3 DNA reads TGTGCCAGCAGTTACTCTCGGTCACTCTACGAGCAGTACTTC. Residues: CASSYSRSLYEQYF.

The chain carries TRBV5-4 and TRBJ1-3, with D possibly matching TRBD1 (5 bases). The CDR3 spans 16 residues. Germline V lookup: CDR1 SGHNT, CDR2 YYREEE (reference sequence). Trimming removed 0 bases at V and 2 bases at J, with 12 bases between. The CDR3, as DNA: TGTGCCAGCAGCTTGGCCGGGGGAGCCGCTGGAAACACCATATATTTT. As protein: CASSLAGGAAGNTIYF.

This clonotype was observed many times. The chain joins TRBV7-2 to TRBJ1-6, with 7 bases fitting TRBD1. Trimming at V came to 5 bases and at J to 9 bases, leaving 4 bases not matched to a gene. Germline V gene lookup returns CDR1 SGHTA and CDR2 FQGNSA. This CDR3 has 13 residues. CDR3 loop: CASSPGQVSPLHF. The CDR3 DNA follows: TGTGCCAGCAGCCCCGGACAGGTTTCACCCCTCCACTTT.

In this sample, this clonotype turned up many times. The CDR3: CASSEAFPGTGGKWNTEAFF. In DNA, the CDR3 is TGTGCCAGCAGTGAGGCCTTTCCCGGGACAGGGGGAAAATGGAACACTGAAGCTTTCTTT. This rearrangement joins TRBV6-4 to TRBJ1-1; 11 positions agree with TRBD1. The CDR3 contains 20 residues. Trimming removed 3 bases from V and 1 base from J; junction bases left unmatched: 16. CDR1 and CDR2 from the germline V gene are MRHNA and SNTAGT.

This clonotype was seen ten or more times. The chain carries TRBV6-2 or TRBV6-3 and TRBJ2-7; 7 bases fit TRBD1. The CDR3 is 13 amino acids. V gave up 2 bases and J gave up 6 bases; unmatched junction bases: 4. Germline assignment: CDR1 MNHEY and CDR2 SVGEGT. The CDR3 spells CASSYDRVLEQYF. Written as DNA, the CDR3 is TGTGCCAGCAGTTACGACAGGGTCCTCGAGCAGTACTTC.

The chain combines TRBV28 with TRBJ1-6; D possibly corresponds to TRBD1 (6 bases). CDR1 is MDHEN, CDR2 SYDVKM, per germline. The CDR3 extends over 15 amino acids. Deletions cut 4 bases from V and 7 bases from J, with 14 bases between. CDR3 amino acids: CASSSPGGPNSPLHF. The DNA for the CDR3 is TGTGCCAGCAGTTCCCCGGGGGGCCCCAATTCACCCCTCCACTTT.

V and J are TRBV29-1 and TRBJ2-3; D call uncertain. V lost 3 bases and J 2 bases, leaving 6 bases between the germline ends. The CDR3 totals 12 residues. Germline values: CDR1 SQVTM, CDR2 ANQGSEA. In DNA, the CDR3 is TGCAGCGTTGATGGGGTCACAGATACGCAGTATTTT. It yields the protein CSVDGVTDTQYF.

In this sample, this clonotype turned up many times. This sequence joins TRBV5-1 and TRBJ2-5, with D maybe TRBD1 (6 bases). Germline V gene lookup returns CDR1 SGHRS and CDR2 YFSETQ. The CDR3 covers 14 residues. V was clipped by 0 bases and J by 5 bases, with 11 bases between them. This CDR3 is CASSLEQGVETQYF. DNA of the CDR3: TGCGCCAGCAGCTTGGAACAGGGCGTCGAGACCCAGTACTTC.

This clonotype occurred many times. The chain has TRBV10-3 and TRBJ1-2; D is unclear. Germline V CDR1 and CDR2: ENHRY, SYGVKD. Trimming pared 6 bases from V and 0 bases from J, leaving 5 bases between. This CDR3 region has 12 residues. The CDR3: CAISQTNYGYTF. The CDR3 region has the DNA TGTGCCATCAGCCAGACTAACTATGGCTACACCTTC.

The sample holds many counts of this clonotype. CDR3 nucleotides: TGTGCCAGTACGACAGCATATAATTCACCCCTCCACTTT. It is translated as CASTTAYNSPLHF. The V call is TRBV7-9, the J call TRBJ1-6; perhaps TRBD1 as D (5 bases). V gave up 9 bases and J gave up 4 bases, with 10 bases separating them. The V gene's germline CDR1 is SEHNR and CDR2 FQNEAQ (reference sequence). This CDR3 has 13 amino acids.

This clonotype was seen more than once but under ten times. This rearrangement joins TRBV6-5 to TRBJ1-5; D possibly corresponds to TRBD1 (5 bases). V was cut by 9 bases and J by 4 bases, with 16 bases left in between. The germline gives CDR1 MNHEY, CDR2 SVGAGI. The CDR3 extends over 14 amino acids. CDR3 bases: TGTGCCAGTAAGGGACCCGGCGGGAATCAGCCCCAGCATTTT. Protein product: CASKGPGGNQPQHF.

The chain uses TRBV20-1 and TRBJ1-6; 7 nucleotides line up with TRBD1. Germline V CDR1 and CDR2: DFQATT, SNEGSKA (reference sequence). This CDR3 region has 14 residues. J gave up 5 bases and V 6 bases, and 7 bases lay outside the gene matches. The CDR3 loop reads CSANDRADNSPLHF. The CDR3 nucleotides read TGCAGTGCAAATGACAGGGCGGATAATTCACCCCTCCACTTT.

This clonotype showed up just a few times. V is TRBV6-2 or TRBV6-3 and J is TRBJ2-7; possibly TRBD1 for D (6 bases). The CDR3 extends over 14 amino acids. V shed 1 base and J shed 7 bases, with 14 bases lying between them. Germline V CDR1 and CDR2: MNHEY, SVGEGT. The CDR3 spells CASSYWDTREEQYF. CDR3 DNA: TGTGCCAGCAGTTACTGGGACACAAGAGAAGAGCAGTACTTC.

In this sample, this clonotype turned up a few times. V is TRBV11-2 and J is TRBJ1-4, with 8 nucleotides matching TRBD1. The CDR3 length is 15 residues. CDR1 and CDR2 (germline): SGHAT, FQNNGV. J lost 3 bases, V lost 4 bases, and 4 bases had no gene match. CDR3 nucleotides: TGTGCCAGCAGCTGGGAGACAGGGGCTAATGAAAAACTGTTTTTT. Protein sequence: CASSWETGANEKLFF.

This clonotype has just a few counts. This sequence joins TRBV28 and TRBJ1-5; TRBD1 is a possible D gene (5 bases). V was pared by 4 bases and J by 4 bases, with 11 bases between. Per germline, CDR1 MDHEN and CDR2 SYDVKM. The CDR3 is 14 residues long. This chain's CDR3 is CASSSWGLNQPQHF. The CDR3 DNA is TGTGCCAGCAGTTCTTGGGGCCTTAATCAGCCCCAGCATTTT.

This clonotype was detected a few times. This chain uses TRBV6-2 or TRBV6-3 with TRBJ1-3; no reliable D call. The CDR3 consists of 16 residues. Trimming took off 0 bases at V and 8 bases at J, with 17 bases between the two ends. The germline gives CDR1 MNHEY, CDR2 SVGEGT. The CDR3 nucleotides are TGTGCCAGCAGTTACTCCGGGCCGGCTCAAGTGGACACCATATATTTT. It translates to CASSYSGPAQVDTIYF.

This clonotype was seen at least ten times. This rearrangement joins TRBV5-1 to TRBJ2-7; the D call may be TRBD1 or TRBD2 (5 bases each). CDR1 is SGHRS and CDR2 is YFSETQ in the germline V gene. V was pared by 4 bases and J by 5 bases, with 16 bases between. The CDR3 is made up of 14 amino acids. Here the CDR3 reads CASSPGWGKNEQYF. The CDR3 nucleotides are TGCGCCAGCAGCCCAGGCTGGGGGAAGAACGAGCAGTACTTC. Filled out from reference TRBV5-1 and TRBJ2-7, the complete variable domain reads KAGVTQTPRYLIKTRGQQVTLSCSPISGHRSVSWYQQTPGQGLQFLFEYFSETQRNKGNFPGRFSGRQFSNSRSEMNVSTLELGDSALYLCASSPGWGKNEQYFGPGTRLTVT.